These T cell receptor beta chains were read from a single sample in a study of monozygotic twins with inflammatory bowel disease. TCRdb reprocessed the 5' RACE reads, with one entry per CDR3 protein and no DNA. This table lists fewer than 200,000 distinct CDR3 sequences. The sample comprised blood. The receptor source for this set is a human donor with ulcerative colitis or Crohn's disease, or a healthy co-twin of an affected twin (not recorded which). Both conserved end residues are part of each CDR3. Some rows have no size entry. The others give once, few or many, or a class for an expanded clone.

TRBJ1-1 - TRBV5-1 CASTTGMNTEAFF
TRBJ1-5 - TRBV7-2 CASSFRFGNQPQHF
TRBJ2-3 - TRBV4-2 CASSQDQGESTDTQYF
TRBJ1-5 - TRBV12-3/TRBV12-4 CASNIQGSQPQHF
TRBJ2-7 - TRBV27 CASSLAPGAYEQYF
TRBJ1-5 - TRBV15 CATSPDGDQPQHF
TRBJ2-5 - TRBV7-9 CASSFKEETQYF
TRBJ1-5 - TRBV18 CASSPETDRGNQPQHF
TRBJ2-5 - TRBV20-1 CSASRSGTSGEKTQYF
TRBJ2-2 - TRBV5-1 CASSLALYGTGELFF
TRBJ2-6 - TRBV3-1 CASSQDSRASGANVLTF
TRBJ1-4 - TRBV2 CASNRQGNEKLFF
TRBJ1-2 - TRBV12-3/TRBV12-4 CASSPLTDYGYTF
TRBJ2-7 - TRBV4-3 CASNRDRGNYEQYF
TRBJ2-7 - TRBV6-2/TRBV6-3 CASSQGSYEQYF
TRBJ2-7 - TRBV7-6 CASSLGPLWGPSYEQYF
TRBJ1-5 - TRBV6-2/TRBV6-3 CASSYRPTEGQGSNQPQHF
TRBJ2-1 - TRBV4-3 CASSYSGETEGGYNEQFF
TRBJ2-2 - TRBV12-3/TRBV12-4 CASRKRWVKENTGELFF
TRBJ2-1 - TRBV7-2 CASSLYAGGAGNEQFF
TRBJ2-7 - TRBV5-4 CASSAGRAPGYEQYF
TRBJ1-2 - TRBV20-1 CSARDPGWLYGYTF
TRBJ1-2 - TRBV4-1 CASSQDRGTDGYTF
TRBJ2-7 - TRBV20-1 CSASPPGLAGLGGAYEQYF
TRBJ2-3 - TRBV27 CASTFGIRGTDTQYF
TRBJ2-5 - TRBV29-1 CSVEDQALQETQYF
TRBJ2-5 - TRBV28 CASRKRDSQETQYF
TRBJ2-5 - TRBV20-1 CSASSRGLETQYF
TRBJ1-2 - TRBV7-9 CASSLVGTGNGVYTF
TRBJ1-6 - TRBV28 CASSLVGGIRPLHF
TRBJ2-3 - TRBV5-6 CASSFGSEVTDTQYF
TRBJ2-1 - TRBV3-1 CASSQRTSGHSYNEQFF
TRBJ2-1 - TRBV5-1 CASSLAAGQGDNEQFF
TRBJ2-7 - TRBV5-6 CASSRGPGSPLLSYEQYF
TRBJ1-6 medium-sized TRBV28 CASNNRNSPLHF
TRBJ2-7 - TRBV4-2 CASSQVGLARSSYEQYF
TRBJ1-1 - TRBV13 CASSLGRFWTRNTEAFF
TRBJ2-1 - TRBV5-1 CASSPPARTYNEQFF
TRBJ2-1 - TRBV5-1 CASSPTPGRTSYNEQFF
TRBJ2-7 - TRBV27 CASSSTGNSYEQYF
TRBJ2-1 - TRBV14 CASSQDIQGINNEQFF
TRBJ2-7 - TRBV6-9 CASSYSRMLAGTYEQYF
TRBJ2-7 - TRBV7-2 CASSPGGATYEQYF
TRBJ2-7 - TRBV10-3 CAISGVSEQYF
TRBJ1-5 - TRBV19 CASSMVTGNQPQHF
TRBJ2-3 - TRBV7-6 CASRRSGGPDTQYF
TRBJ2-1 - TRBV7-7 CASSLGTGAVDEQFF
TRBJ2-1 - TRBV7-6 CASSFDLAGVENEQFF
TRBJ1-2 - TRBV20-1 CSAPEENGYTF
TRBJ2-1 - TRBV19 CASSIDRWGDEQFF
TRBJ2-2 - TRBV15 CATTGTANTGELFF
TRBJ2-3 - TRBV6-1 CASKRLVASTDTQYF
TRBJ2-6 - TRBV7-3 CASSSLSGANVLTF
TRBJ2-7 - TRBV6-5 CASSRGTEQYF
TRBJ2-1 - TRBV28 CASSLVQVQFRDGEQFF
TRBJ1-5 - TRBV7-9 CASSLGTGGLGQPQHF